A selection of T cell receptor beta chains follows, all from one sample in a study of type 1 regulatory T cells. These receptors lack a known antigen. TCRdb reprocessed the reads via MiXCR and lists one record per CDR3 protein. Counted here are fewer than 75,000 distinct CDR3 sequences, approximately 47% occurring once; the ten biggest clones make up about 2.1%. What was sequenced was cultured non-Tr1 T cells, either the whole culture or a sorted T cell fraction (not recorded which). All receptors derive from a human donor in good health. Each CDR3 is given with its conserved first and last residue. D genes are given only for firm matches. Expanded clones are given a class, and other clones once, few, many or no size at all.

clone size	V gene	D gene	J gene	CDR3 DNA	CDR3 protein
few	TRBV2	TRBD2	TRBJ2-3	TGTGCCAGGCGACTAGCGGGGAATACGCAGTATTTT	CARRLAGNTQYF
few	TRBV7-2	-	TRBJ1-5	TGTGCCAGCAGCTTAGCTCCAGGGGCCAATCAGCCCCAGCATTTT	CASSLAPGANQPQHF
-	TRBV15	-	TRBJ1-2	TGTGCCACCAGCAGAGATGGTATTTATGGCTACACCTTC	CATSRDGIYGYTF
-	TRBV4-1	-	TRBJ1-2	TGCGCCAGCAGCCAGGGTCAGGACTATGGCTACACCTTC	CASSQGQDYGYTF
-	TRBV11-2	-	TRBJ2-1	TGTGCCAGCAGCTTAGGGGGTGCAGGGCACTACAATGAGCAGTTCTTC	CASSLGGAGHYNEQFF
few	TRBV5-1	-	TRBJ1-1	TGCGCCAGCAGCTCTCAGGTGGAGAACACTGAAGCTTTCTTT	CASSSQVENTEAFF
-	TRBV14	TRBD1	TRBJ2-7	TGTGCCAGCAGCCCATGGACAGGGATTGCGAGGACCTACGAGCAGTACTTC	CASSPWTGIARTYEQYF
-	TRBV30	TRBD1	TRBJ1-3	TGTGCCTGGAGTCGGGACAGTTTCTCTGGAAACACCATATATTTT	CAWSRDSFSGNTIYF
few	TRBV12-3/TRBV12-4	-	TRBJ2-3	TGTGCCAGCCATAAGAGCACAGATACGCAGTATTTT	CASHKSTDTQYF
few	TRBV9	-	TRBJ1-6	TGTGCCAGCAGCGACAATAATTCACCCCTCCACTTT	CASSDNNSPLHF
-	TRBV5-6	-	TRBJ1-2	TGTGCCAGCAGCATTCCGGACGCGGTGATCTATGGCTACACCTTC	CASSIPDAVIYGYTF
-	TRBV5-1	-	TRBJ2-3	TGCGCCAGCAGCTTAGGGCAGCGCTCAGATACGCAGTATTTT	CASSLGQRSDTQYF
-	TRBV20-1	-	TRBJ2-3	TGCAGTGCTAGTTTCGGGACAGATACGCAGTATTTT	CSASFGTDTQYF
-	TRBV19	-	TRBJ2-2	TGTGCCAGTAGGCGAAACGGGGAGCTGTTTTTT	CASRRNGELFF
-	TRBV5-6	TRBD1	TRBJ1-3	TGTGCCAGCAGCCCTACTGGTCCAGGGGGACTCGGATCTGGAAACACCATATATTTT	CASSPTGPGGLGSGNTIYF
few	TRBV5-1	-	TRBJ1-1	TGCGCCAGCTCCCGGGACATCCCGGGTAGGAACACTGAAGCTTTCTTT	CASSRDIPGRNTEAFF
-	TRBV27	-	TRBJ1-3	TGTGCCAGCAGTCCACGTTCCGGGTCTGGAAACACCATATATTTT	CASSPRSGSGNTIYF
-	TRBV24-1	TRBD2	TRBJ2-1	TGTGCCACCAGTGACACCGGTGGCGCGGGGGGAAACAATGAGCAGTTCTTC	CATSDTGGAGGNNEQFF
-	TRBV6-2/TRBV6-3	TRBD2	TRBJ2-7	TGTGCCAGCAGTTATCGGATGGCGGGGGGTGCCTACGAGCAGTACTTC	CASSYRMAGGAYEQYF
-	TRBV4-1	-	TRBJ2-1	TGCGCCAGCAGCCAAGATCTGATTCCTGTCCGGGCTAGTTCCGACAATGAGCAGTTCTTC	CASSQDLIPVRASSDNEQFF
-	TRBV12-3/TRBV12-4	TRBD1	TRBJ1-4	TGTGCCAGCAGCATAGACAGGGGTCGTATTGGGGAAAAACTGTTTTTT	CASSIDRGRIGEKLFF
few	TRBV4-3	-	TRBJ1-2	TGCGCCAGCAGCCACCCCGAAGGTCACGGCTACACCTTC	CASSHPEGHGYTF
-	TRBV14	-	TRBJ1-1	TGTGCCAGCAGCCAGTTCGGCCGTGGGGCTTTCTTT	CASSQFGRGAFF
-	TRBV7-9	-	TRBJ1-4	TGTGCCAGCAGCAGAAGGGGGGCGTCAACTAATGAAAAACTGTTTTTT	CASSRRGASTNEKLFF
few	TRBV29-1	TRBD2	TRBJ2-1	TGCAGCGGGGCGCGGGGGTCTGAGCAGTTCTTC	CSGARGSEQFF
-	TRBV3-1	TRBD1	TRBJ1-6	TGTGCCAACAGCCTCCGGGACAGGGGGCGAGGGAATTCACCCCTCCACTTT	CANSLRDRGRGNSPLHF
few	TRBV30	TRBD1	TRBJ1-1	TGTGCCTGCCAGCCCGGTGGGACAGCCGGATCGGCTTTCTTT	CACQPGGTAGSAFF
-	TRBV11-1	TRBD2	TRBJ2-1	TGTGCCAGCAGGGGACTAGCGGGGGATGAGCAGTTCTTC	CASRGLAGDEQFF
-	TRBV6-6	-	TRBJ2-5	TGTGCCAGCAGCTATGTCCAAGAGACCCAGTACTTC	CASSYVQETQYF
-	TRBV5-1	-	TRBJ1-4	TGCGCCAGCAGCTTGAACACAGGCGGAACTAATGAAAAACTGTTTTTT	CASSLNTGGTNEKLFF
few	TRBV7-2	TRBD1	TRBJ2-2	TGTGCCAGCAGCCGGAACAGGGGACGGAGCGGGGAGCTGTTTTTT	CASSRNRGRSGELFF
-	TRBV6-1	-	TRBJ2-1	TGTGCCAGCAGCTCCCTCTCCTACAATGAGCAGTTCTTC	CASSSLSYNEQFF
-	TRBV11-3	-	TRBJ2-2	TGTGCCAGCAGCTTAGGCTTCGCCGGGGAGCTGTTTTTT	CASSLGFAGELFF
-	TRBV6-1	TRBD2	TRBJ2-4	TGTGCCAGCAGACGGACTAGCGGGCTGGAAAACATTCAGTACTTC	CASRRTSGLENIQYF
few	TRBV5-1	-	TRBJ2-3	TGCGCCAGCAGCGGGACTCGCACAGATACGCAGTATTTT	CASSGTRTDTQYF
-	TRBV7-2	-	TRBJ1-5	TGTGCCAGCAGCCATCGGATTGGGGCCAATCAGCCCCAGCATTTT	CASSHRIGANQPQHF
few	TRBV2	TRBD1	TRBJ2-3	TGTGCCAGCAGTGAACAGGGGGCCTTAGATACGCAGTATTTT	CASSEQGALDTQYF
few	TRBV14	TRBD2	TRBJ2-2	TGTGCCAGCAGCCAAGCGGGTAGCGGGGGCCTCACCGGGGAGCTGTTTTTT	CASSQAGSGGLTGELFF
-	TRBV5-1	-	TRBJ2-7	TGCGCCAGCAGCTTCAATATCGGGGGTACCTACGAGCAGTACTTC	CASSFNIGGTYEQYF
few	TRBV15	TRBD1	TRBJ1-1	TGTGCCACCAGTACAGGGGACACTGAAGCTTTCTTT	CATSTGDTEAFF
-	TRBV5-1	TRBD1	TRBJ1-1	TGCGCCAGCAGCCCGGGACAGTACACTGAAGCTTTCTTT	CASSPGQYTEAFF
-	TRBV7-2	TRBD1	TRBJ1-5	TGTGCCAGCAGCACACGACAGGGAGATCAGCCCCAGCATTTT	CASSTRQGDQPQHF
-	TRBV29-1	TRBD1	TRBJ1-1	TGCAGCGTTGATTACAGGGGGCGGAAGGTGAACACTGAAGCTTTCTTT	CSVDYRGRKVNTEAFF
-	TRBV5-1	-	TRBJ1-2	TGCGCCAGCAGCTCTGGCAGTATCCATCAAGATACTAACTATGGCTACACCTTC	CASSSGSIHQDTNYGYTF
-	TRBV5-1	TRBD1	TRBJ2-7	TGCGCCAGCAGCTCGGCTTATATGGCACAGGGGGCGTACGAGCAGTACTTC	CASSSAYMAQGAYEQYF